The subject of this entry is one T cell receptor (beta chain). Its antigen remains unidentified. This specimen comes from a study of T cell responses to AZD1222 COVID-19 vaccine. Notes on the study in general: Among AZD1222 vaccinees, only five to seven were seropositive at baseline. Repertoire samples came only from after the peak T cell response.

Clones were read by immunoSEQ multiplex PCR, and TCRdb kept only the in-frame ones, dropping some. The sample consists of 35,000 to 50,000 clones, around 80% of them appearing once. This CDR3 has 16 amino acids. V was shortened by 6 bases and J by 7 bases, with 21 bases between the two germline ends. Germline V gene sequence: CDR1 KGHSH, CDR2 LQKENI. This sequence was found in an adult who received the MenACWY meningococcal vaccine as a control. The genes are TRBV18 and TRBJ1-4; TRBD1 might be the D (6 bases). Material: peripheral blood, obtained 28 days after the second dose of the MenACWY control vaccine. CDR3 sequence: CASSLLGGARREKLFF. The CDR3 nucleotides read TGTGCCAGCTCCCTCTTGGGGGGGGCCAGGCGTGAAAAACTGTTTTTT.